This T cell receptor (beta chain) was captured by sequencing in a study of tissue T cells after allogeneic stem cell transplantation. V was pared by 0 bases and J by 0 bases, with 15 bases between. The CDR3 extends over 16 amino acids. Germline values: CDR1 GTSNPN, CDR2 SVGIG (reference sequence). Libraries were prepared by immunoSEQ multiplex PCR; TCRdb keeps only in-frame clonotypes and omits some of them. The sample has roughly 42,000 clones; roughly 92% are singletons. The sample was blood, taken before transplantation. The sequence derives from a woman between 35 and 70 years old who later had graft-versus-host disease after an allogeneic stem cell transplant. The chain links TRBV30 to TRBJ2-7; TRBD2 might be the D (6 bases). As DNA, the CDR3 is TGTGCCTGGAGTGTACAGATGGGACTTCACTCCTACGAGCAGTACTTC. It is translated as CAWSVQMGLHSYEQYF.